Each of the 16 T cell receptor beta chains below was sequenced from the same sample in a study of CD8+CD57+ T cells in acquired aplastic anemia. CDR3 and TCR beta VDJ profiling relied on genomic DNA as the template. MiXCR was run by TCRdb on the reads, yielding one entry per CDR3 protein. The repertoire consists of a few hundred thousand distinct CDR3 sequences, with 55% to 65% occurring once and the leading ten covering 8%. The sequenced sample consisted of sorted CD4+, CD8+, or CD8+CD57+ T cells (not recorded which) from PBMCs. Receptor source: a human donor with severe aplastic anemia or a healthy control (not recorded which).

The CDR3: CSAQPGTGGDYGYTF. The CDR3 DNA sequence: TGCAGCGCCCAACCCGGGACAGGGGGCGACTATGGCTACACCTTC. The rearrangement joins TRBV29-1 to TRBJ1-2; the match to TRBD1 covers 12 bases. Germline loops: CDR1 SQVTM, CDR2 ANQGSEA. With 7 bases clipped from V and 3 bases from J, the junction kept 9 bases outside the gene matches. The CDR3 spans 15 residues.

This clonotype was counted between two and nine times. This rearrangement joins TRBV28 to TRBJ1-6; TRBD1 agrees at 8 bases. Losses at the gene ends were 6 bases for V and 2 bases for J; bases not matched to a gene: 9. Germline values: CDR1 MDHEN, CDR2 SYDVKM. The CDR3 has 17 amino acids. The CDR3 loop reads CASSPGQGITYNSPLHF. CDR3 bases: TGTGCCAGCAGCCCTGGACAGGGTATTACCTATAATTCACCCCTCCACTTT.

The chain employs TRBV2 and TRBJ2-3; no definite D call. The length of the CDR3 is 15 residues. V was clipped by 1 base and J by 2 bases, with 10 bases between them. The germline gives CDR1 SNHLY, CDR2 FYNNEI. DNA for the CDR3: TGTGCCAGCAGTGAAGACGAGGATCCCACAGATACGCAGTATTTT. Its protein is CASSEDEDPTDTQYF. The full variable domain, rest sourced from reference TRBV2 and TRBJ2-3, is EPEVTQTPSHQVTQMGQEVILRCVPISNHLYFYWYRQILGQKVEFLVSFYNNEISEKSEIFDDQFSVERPDGSNFTLKIRSTKLEDSAMYFCASSEDEDPTDTQYFGPGTRLTVL.

With respect to this clonotype: This may stem from a read error, because a much larger clone lies one nucleotide away. The chain has TRBV10-3 and TRBJ1-2; D is perhaps TRBD1 (6 bases). V was trimmed by 5 bases and J by 8 bases, leaving 15 bases between them. CDR3 size: 13 residues. The germline CDR1 and CDR2 sequences are ENHRY and SYGVKD. CDR3 in amino acids: CAISHGTSYGYTF. The CDR3 nucleotides read TGTGCCATCAGTCATGGGACATCGTACGGCTACACCTTC.

This clonotype was detected many times. The chain employs TRBV4-1 and TRBJ1-5; D is unresolved. CDR1 is MGHRA and CDR2 is YSYEKL in the germline V gene. Trimming took 1 base from V and 7 from J, leaving 14 bases between them. CDR3 length: 15 amino acids. The CDR3 DNA reads TGCGCCAGCAGCCAAGGTGGCCTGGACCCCCAGCCCCAGCATTTT. Translating gives CASSQGGLDPQPQHF.

This clonotype was recorded once. The CDR3 is CATSRLTGELFF. DNA for the CDR3: TGTGCCACCAGCAGATTAACCGGGGAGCTGTTTTTT. The V call is TRBV15, the J call TRBJ2-2; no reliable D call. The CDR3 consists of 12 residues. The V gene's germline CDR1 is LNHNV and CDR2 YYDKDF (reference sequence). Trimming stripped 2 bases from V and 5 bases from J, with 3 bases between.

This clonotype was detected once. V usage is TRBV5-4 and J usage is TRBJ2-7, with 11 bases matching TRBD2. The ends lost 3 bases at V and 6 bases at J; junction bases unmatched: 11. The CDR3 extends over 16 amino acids. Per the germline V gene, CDR1 is SGHNT and CDR2 is YYREEE (reference sequence). The CDR3 DNA follows: TGTGCCAGCAGCTCCAAAGTTAGCGGGGGGGCACCCGAGCAGTACTTC. Encoded protein: CASSSKVSGGAPEQYF.

V and J are TRBV19 and TRBJ2-5, with D unclear. CDR1 LNHDA and CDR2 SQIVND come from the germline V gene (reference sequence). V was shortened by 3 bases and J by 5 bases, with 13 bases between the two germline ends. The CDR3 extends over 14 amino acids. CDR3 sequence reads: CASSMQANRETQYF. In DNA, the CDR3 is TGTGCCAGTAGTATGCAGGCGAATCGGGAGACCCAGTACTTC.

The chain uses TRBV10-3 and TRBJ2-7; D possibly uses TRBD1 or TRBD2 (5 bases each). Deletions cut 8 bases from V and 2 bases from J, with 10 bases between. CDR3 length: 12 amino acids. Germline V gene data show CDR1 as ENHRY and CDR2 as SYGVKD. CDR3: CAIGTSTYEQYF. The CDR3 nucleotides are TGTGCCATCGGGACGTCCACCTACGAGCAGTACTTC.

This rearrangement joins TRBV7-9 to TRBJ2-7, with 7 bases identical to TRBD2. The CDR3 extends over 15 amino acids. Germline V gene data show CDR1 as SEHNR and CDR2 as FQNEAQ (reference sequence). Trimming removed 5 bases from V and 2 bases from J; junction bases left unmatched: 9. CDR3 residues: CASSPPSGLTYEQYF. In DNA form, the CDR3 reads TGTGCCAGCAGCCCCCCTAGCGGACTTACCTACGAGCAGTACTTC. Looking up the rest from reference TRBV7-9 and TRBJ2-7 gives the full variable domain: DTGVSQNPRHKITKRGQNVTFRCDPISEHNRLYWYRQTLGQGPEFLTYFQNEAQLEKSRLLSDRFSAERPKGSFSTLEIQRTEQGDSAMYLCASSPPSGLTYEQYFGPGTRLTVT.

This clonotype was seen ten or more times. V gene TRBV6-5 combines with J gene TRBJ2-5, with TRBD2 matching 8 bases. With 4 bases clipped from V and 13 bases from J, the junction kept 11 bases outside the gene matches. Germline V CDR1 and CDR2: MNHEY, SVGAGI. The CDR3 is 13 residues long. The CDR3 DNA reads as TGTGCCAGCAGTTGGTCGGGGGGGCCAGTTTGGTACTTC. Its protein is CASSWSGGPVWYF.

This rearrangement joins TRBV29-1 to TRBJ2-7, with 15 nucleotides matching TRBD2. The CDR3 is 15 residues long. J lost 4 bases, V lost 2 bases, and 3 bases had no gene match. Germline V lookup: CDR1 SQVTM, CDR2 ANQGSEA. The CDR3 DNA reads TGCAGCGTTGAACTCGGGACTAGCGGGAGGTACGAGCAGTACTTC. Protein: CSVELGTSGRYEQYF.

In this sample, this clonotype turned up many times. The rearrangement joins TRBV6-1 to TRBJ1-1; D may be TRBD1 (5 bases). Trimming shortened V by 7 bases and J by 1 base, and 13 bases separated the two germline ends. The CDR3 loop spans 14 amino acids. Germline assignment: CDR1 MNHNS and CDR2 SASEGT. The DNA for the CDR3 is TGTGCCAGCATTCAGGGCTTCAGGAACACTGAAGCTTTCTTT. Residues: CASIQGFRNTEAFF.

The rearrangement joins TRBV7-2 to TRBJ2-3; 11 nucleotides line up with TRBD2. Trimming removed 1 base from V and 6 bases from J; junction bases left unmatched: 15. Germline-derived CDR1 and CDR2 are SGHTA and FQGNSA. The CDR3 length is 19 residues. DNA of the CDR3: TGTGCCAGCAGCTTAGGTCGTCGACTAGCGGGGCCGTCCGCCGATACGCAGTATTTT. Translation gives CASSLGRRLAGPSADTQYF. The full variable domain, rest sourced from reference TRBV7-2 and TRBJ2-3, is GAGVSQSPSNKVTEKGKDVELRCDPISGHTALYWYRQSLGQGLEFLIYFQGNSAPDKSGLPSDRFSAERTGGSVSTLTIQRTQQEDSAVYLCASSLGRRLAGPSADTQYFGPGTRLTVL.

The chain has TRBV10-1 and TRBJ1-6, with D uncertain. V shed 10 bases and J shed 4 bases, with 23 bases lying between them. Germline values: CDR1 WNHNN, CDR2 SYGVQD (reference sequence). CDR3 length: 17 amino acids. The chain's CDR3 is CATHWTPSWGYNSPLHF. CDR3 sequence (DNA): TGCGCCACCCACTGGACTCCCTCCTGGGGTTATAATTCACCCCTCCACTTT.

The chain combines TRBV12-3 or TRBV12-4 with TRBJ2-7, with D perhaps given as TRBD1 or TRBD2 (5 bases each). V lost 4 bases and J lost 3, with 16 bases in between. CDR3 length equals 15 residues. The CDR3 DNA reads TGTGCCAGCAGTTACGGGACCACTGGGGACTACGAGCAGTACTTC. Amino acid sequence: CASSYGTTGDYEQYF.